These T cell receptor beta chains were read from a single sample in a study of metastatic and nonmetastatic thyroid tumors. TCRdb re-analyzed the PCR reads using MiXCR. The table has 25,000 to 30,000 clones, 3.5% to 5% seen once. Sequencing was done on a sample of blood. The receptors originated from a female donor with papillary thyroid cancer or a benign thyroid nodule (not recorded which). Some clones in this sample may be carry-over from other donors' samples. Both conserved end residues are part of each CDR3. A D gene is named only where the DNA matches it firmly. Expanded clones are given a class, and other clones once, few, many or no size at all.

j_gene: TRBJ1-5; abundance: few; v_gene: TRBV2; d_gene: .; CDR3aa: CASELRLGQPQHF; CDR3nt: TGTGCCAGCGAACTACGGCTAGGTCAGCCCCAGCATTTT
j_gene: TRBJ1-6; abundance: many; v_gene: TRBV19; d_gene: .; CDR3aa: CASSIVETNSPLHF; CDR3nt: TGTGCCAGTAGTATAGTTGAGACAAATTCACCCCTCCACTTT
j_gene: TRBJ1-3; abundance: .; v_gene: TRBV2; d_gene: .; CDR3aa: CASIEQVFAGNTIYF; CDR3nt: TGTGCCAGCATCGAACAGGTTTTCGCCGGAAACACCATATATTTT
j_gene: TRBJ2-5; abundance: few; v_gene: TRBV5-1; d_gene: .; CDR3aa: CASSPTVAGYAQYF; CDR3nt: TGCGCCAGCAGTCCGACAGTTGCCGGGTACGCCCAGTACTTC
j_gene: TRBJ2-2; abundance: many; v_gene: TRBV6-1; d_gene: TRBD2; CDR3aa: CASSGLAGRTGELFF; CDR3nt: TGTGCCAGCAGCGGACTAGCGGGACGCACCGGGGAGCTGTTTTTT
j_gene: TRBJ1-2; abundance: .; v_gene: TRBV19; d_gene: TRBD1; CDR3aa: CASTSTGPLRYVCIF; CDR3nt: TGTGCCAGTACTTCGACAGGGCCCCTTCGCTATGTCTGCATCTTC
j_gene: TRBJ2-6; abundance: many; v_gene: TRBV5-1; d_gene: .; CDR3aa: CASILGLPPSGANVLTF; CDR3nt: TGCGCCAGCATCCTCGGGTTACCCCCCTCTGGGGCCAACGTCCTGACTTTC
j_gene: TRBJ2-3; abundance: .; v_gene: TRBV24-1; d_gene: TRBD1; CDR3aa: CATSDPGQWASDTQYF; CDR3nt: TGTGCCACCAGTGACCCGGGACAGTGGGCGTCAGATACGCAGTATTTT
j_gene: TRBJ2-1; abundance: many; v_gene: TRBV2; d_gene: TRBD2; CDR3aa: CASQTSGIDNEQFF; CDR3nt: TGTGCCAGTCAGACTAGCGGGATTGATAATGAGCAGTTCTTC
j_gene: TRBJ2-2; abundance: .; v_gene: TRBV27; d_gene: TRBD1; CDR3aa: CASSWDSVGTGELFF; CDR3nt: TGTGCCAGCAGTTGGGACAGTGTCGGCACCGGGGAGCTGTTTTTT
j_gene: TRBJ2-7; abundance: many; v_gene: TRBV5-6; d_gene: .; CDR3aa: CASSFSAASYEQYF; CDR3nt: TGTGCCAGCAGCTTTAGTGCAGCCTCCTACGAGCAGTACTTC
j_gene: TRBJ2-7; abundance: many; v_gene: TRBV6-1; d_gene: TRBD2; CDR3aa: CASSEGTSGSYEQYF; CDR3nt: TGTGCCAGCAGTGAAGGGACTAGCGGGAGTTACGAGCAGTACTTC
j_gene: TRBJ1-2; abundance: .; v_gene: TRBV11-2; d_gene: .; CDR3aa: CASSSRTNYGYTF; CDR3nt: TGTGCCAGCAGCTCTAGAACTAACTATGGCTACACCTTC
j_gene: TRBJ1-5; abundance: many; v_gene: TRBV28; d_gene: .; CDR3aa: CASSFLEQPQHF; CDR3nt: TGTGCCAGCAGTTTTCTTGAGCAGCCCCAGCATTTT
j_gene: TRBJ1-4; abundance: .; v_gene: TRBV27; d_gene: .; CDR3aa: CASSMGMLDEKLFF; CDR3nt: TGTGCCAGCAGTATGGGGATGTTGGATGAAAAACTGTTTTTT
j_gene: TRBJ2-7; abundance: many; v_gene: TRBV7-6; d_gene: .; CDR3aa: CASSLDTGVSYEQYF; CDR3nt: TGTGCCAGCAGCTTAGACACGGGAGTCAGCTACGAGCAGTACTTC
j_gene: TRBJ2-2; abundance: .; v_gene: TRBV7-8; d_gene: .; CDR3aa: CASGNFPSGEVFF; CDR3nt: TGTGCCAGCGGCAATTTCCCCTCCGGCGAGGTGTTTTTT
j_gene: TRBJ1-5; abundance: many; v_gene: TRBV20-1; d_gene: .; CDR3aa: CSATSVTGFNQPQHF; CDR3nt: TGCAGTGCCACGTCCGTGACAGGATTCAATCAGCCCCAGCATTTT
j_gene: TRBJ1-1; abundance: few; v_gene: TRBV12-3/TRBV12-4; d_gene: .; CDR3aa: CASSQIKVNTEAFF; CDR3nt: TGTGCCAGCAGTCAGATAAAAGTGAACACTGAAGCTTTCTTT
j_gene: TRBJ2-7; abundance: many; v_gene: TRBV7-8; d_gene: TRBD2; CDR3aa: CASSLRREGYEQYF; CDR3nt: TGTGCCAGCAGCTTAAGGCGGGAGGGCTACGAGCAGTACTTC
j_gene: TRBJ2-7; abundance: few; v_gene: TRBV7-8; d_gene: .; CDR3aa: CVSRAGSSYEQYF; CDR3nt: TGTGTCAGCAGGGCCGGGAGCTCATACGAGCAGTACTTC
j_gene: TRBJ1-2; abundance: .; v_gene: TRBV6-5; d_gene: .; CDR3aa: CARSWHTGTVNYGHTF; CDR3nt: TGTGCCAGAAGTTGGCACACCGGGACGGTTAACTATGGCCACACCTTC
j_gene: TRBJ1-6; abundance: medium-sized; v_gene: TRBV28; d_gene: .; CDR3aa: CASSLRQSRNSPLHF; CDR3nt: TGTGCCAGCAGTTTGAGACAGTCCAGGAATTCACCCCTCCACTTT
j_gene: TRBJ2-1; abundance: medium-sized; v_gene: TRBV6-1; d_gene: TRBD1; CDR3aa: CASKSTGVVISNEQFF; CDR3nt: TGTGCCAGCAAGTCCACAGGGGTCGTAATCTCCAATGAGCAGTTCTTC
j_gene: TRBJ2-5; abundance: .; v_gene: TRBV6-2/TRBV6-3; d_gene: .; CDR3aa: CASRLSGAETQYF; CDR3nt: TGTGCCAGCAGATTGTCAGGGGCAGAGACCCAGTACTTC
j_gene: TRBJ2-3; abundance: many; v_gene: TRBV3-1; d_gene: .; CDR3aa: CASSQDLARDTQYF; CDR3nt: TGTGCCAGCAGCCAAGATCTTGCGCGGGATACGCAGTATTTT
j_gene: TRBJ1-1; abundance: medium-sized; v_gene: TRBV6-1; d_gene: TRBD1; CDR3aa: CASRPQGARTEAFF; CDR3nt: TGTGCCAGCAGACCACAGGGGGCGCGTACTGAAGCTTTCTTT
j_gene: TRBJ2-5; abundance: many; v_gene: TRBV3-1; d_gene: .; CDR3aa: CASSSNGETQYF; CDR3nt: TGTGCCAGCAGCTCTAACGGGGAGACCCAGTACTTC
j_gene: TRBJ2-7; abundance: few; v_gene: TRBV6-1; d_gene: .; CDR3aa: CASRVGAGLNYEQYF; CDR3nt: TGTGCCAGCAGGGTTGGTGCGGGATTGAACTACGAGCAGTACTTC
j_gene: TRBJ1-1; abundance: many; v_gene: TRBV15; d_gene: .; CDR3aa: CATSRDRGGTEAFF; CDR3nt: TGTGCCACCAGCAGAGACAGGGGTGGCACTGAAGCTTTCTTT
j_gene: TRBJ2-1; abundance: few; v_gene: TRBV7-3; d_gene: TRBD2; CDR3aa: CASSFPATEASGLAVEGSEQFF; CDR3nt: TGTGCCAGCAGCTTCCCCGCTACAGAGGCGTCGGGACTAGCTGTAGAAGGGAGTGAGCAGTTCTTC
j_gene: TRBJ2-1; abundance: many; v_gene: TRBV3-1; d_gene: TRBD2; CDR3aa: CASSRGVLAGAGEQFF; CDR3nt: TGTGCCAGCAGCAGAGGGGTTCTAGCGGGAGCGGGTGAGCAGTTCTTC
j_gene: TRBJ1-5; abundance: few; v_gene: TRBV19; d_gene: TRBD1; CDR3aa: CASRPRDRGSEPQHF; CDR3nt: TGTGCCAGCCGGCCCCGGGACAGGGGGTCGGAGCCCCAGCATTTT
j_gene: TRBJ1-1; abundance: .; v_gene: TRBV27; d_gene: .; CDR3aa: CASSLVQNTEAFF; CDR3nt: TGTGCCAGCAGTTTGGTGCAGAACACTGAAGCTTTCTTT
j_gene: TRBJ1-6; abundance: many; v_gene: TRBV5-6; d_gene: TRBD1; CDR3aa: CASSFMTGDNSPLHF; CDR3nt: TGTGCCAGCAGCTTCATGACAGGGGATAATTCACCCCTCCACTTT
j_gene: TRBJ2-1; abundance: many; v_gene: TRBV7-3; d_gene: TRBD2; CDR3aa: CASSGAGDNEQFF; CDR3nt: TGTGCCAGCAGCGGAGCGGGAGACAATGAGCAGTTCTTC
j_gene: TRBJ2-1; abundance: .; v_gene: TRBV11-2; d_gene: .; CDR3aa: CASSLGSGEKYNEEFF; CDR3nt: TGTGCCAGCAGCTTAGGTTCGGGGGAAAAATACAATGAGGAGTTCTTC
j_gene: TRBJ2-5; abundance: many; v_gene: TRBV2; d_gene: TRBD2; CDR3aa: CASSWTSGRKETQYF; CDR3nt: TGTGCCAGCAGTTGGACTAGCGGGAGAAAAGAGACCCAGTACTTC
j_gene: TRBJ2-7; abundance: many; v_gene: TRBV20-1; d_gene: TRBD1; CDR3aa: CSASHRQGAGEQYF; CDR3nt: TGCAGTGCTAGCCACAGGCAGGGGGCGGGAGAGCAGTACTTC
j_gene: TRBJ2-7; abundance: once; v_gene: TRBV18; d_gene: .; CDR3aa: CASSPLGGDYEQYF; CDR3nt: TGTGCCAGCTCACCACTCGGAGGGGACTACGAGCAGTACTTC